The present T cell receptor beta chain was sequenced within a study of cytotoxic CD8 clonotypes in ibrutinib-treated CLL. The overall study: Mean yields were around 240,000 productive templates and over 85,000 productive rearrangements per sample. Study-wide results and caveats: Sustained-remission patients were sampled at different times than progressing patients were.

About this clone itself: What it binds is not known.

Generated by immunoSEQ multiplex PCR, the TCRdb table keeps only in-frame clones and is missing some. The table shows about 72,000 clones, with more than 70% occurring only once. The sequence was collected from a human donor with chronic lymphocytic leukemia. The sample was PBMCs, taken at disease progression, from a patient treated with ibrutinib.

CDR3 sequence reads: CAISDTLGGVGNQPQHF. The CDR3 nucleotides read TGTGCCATCAGTGACACTTTGGGGGGTGTTGGGAATCAGCCCCAGCATTTT. The genes are TRBV10-3 and TRBJ1-5; maybe TRBD1 (5 bases). The CDR3 sequence is 17 residues long. The V end was cut by 3 bases, the J end by 4 bases, with 19 bases between. The germline gives CDR1 ENHRY, CDR2 SYGVKD.